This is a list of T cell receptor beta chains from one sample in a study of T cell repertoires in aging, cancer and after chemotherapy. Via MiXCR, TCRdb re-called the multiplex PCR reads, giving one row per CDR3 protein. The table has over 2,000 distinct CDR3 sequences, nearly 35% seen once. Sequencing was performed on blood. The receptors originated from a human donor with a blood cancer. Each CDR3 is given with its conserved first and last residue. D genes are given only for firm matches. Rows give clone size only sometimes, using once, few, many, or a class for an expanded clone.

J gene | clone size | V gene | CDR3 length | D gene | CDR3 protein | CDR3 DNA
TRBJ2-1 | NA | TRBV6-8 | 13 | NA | CASRGGALHEQFF | TGTGCCAGCAGGGGGGGGGCACTTCATGAGCAGTTCTTC
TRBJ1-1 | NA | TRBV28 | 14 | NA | CASSVVVLNTEAFF | TGTGCCAGCAGTGTGGTGGTGCTGAACACTGAAGCTTTCTTT
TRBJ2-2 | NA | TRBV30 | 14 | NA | CAWKRHGITGELFF | TGTGCCTGGAAGAGGCATGGGATCACCGGGGAGCTGTTTTTT
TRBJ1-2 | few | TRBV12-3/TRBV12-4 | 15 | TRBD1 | CASTFSDRVLNGYTF | TGTGCCAGCACCTTCTCGGACAGGGTACTTAACGGCTACACCTTC
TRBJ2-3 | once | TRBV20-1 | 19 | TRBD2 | CSARVGLAGGDINTDTQYF | TGCAGTGCTAGAGTAGGGCTAGCGGGGGGTGACATCAACACAGATACGCAGTATTTT
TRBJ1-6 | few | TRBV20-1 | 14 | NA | CSAPAEGGTSPLHF | TGCAGTGCTCCCGCTGAGGGGGGCACTTCACCCCTCCACTTT
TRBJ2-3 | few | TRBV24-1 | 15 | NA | CATSVTRPGTDTQYF | TGTGCCACCAGCGTTACTCGCCCGGGCACAGATACGCAGTATTTT
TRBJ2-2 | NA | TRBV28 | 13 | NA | CASSRGRDGELFF | TGTGCCAGTTCGAGGGGTAGGGACGGGGAGCTGTTTTTT
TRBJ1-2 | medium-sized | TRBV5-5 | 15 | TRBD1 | CASSLLNRGHDGYTF | TGTGCCAGCAGCTTGTTAAACAGGGGGCATGATGGCTACACCTTC
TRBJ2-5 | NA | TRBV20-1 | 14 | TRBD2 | CSARGGGGWETQYF | TGCAGTGCTAGGGGGGGGGGGGGTTGGGAGACCCAGTACTTC
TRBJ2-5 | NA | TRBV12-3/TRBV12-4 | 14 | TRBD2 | CASKIAGVVETQYF | TGTGCCAGCAAGATAGCGGGGGTGGTGGAGACCCAGTACTTC
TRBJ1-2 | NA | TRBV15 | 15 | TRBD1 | CATSRDTGAWEGYTF | TGTGCCACCAGCAGAGATACAGGGGCATGGGAGGGCTACACCTTC
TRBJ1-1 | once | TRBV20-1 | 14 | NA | CSANYAALNTEAFF | TGCAGTGCAAATTATGCAGCGCTGAACACTGAAGCTTTCTTT
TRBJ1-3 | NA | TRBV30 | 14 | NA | CAWSRGFFPGTIYF | TGTGCCTGGAGCCGGGGGTTCTTTCCGGGCACCATATATTTT
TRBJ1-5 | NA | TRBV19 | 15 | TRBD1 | CASSMTGGLNQPQHF | TGTGCCAGTAGTATGACAGGGGGCTTAAATCAGCCCCAGCATTTT
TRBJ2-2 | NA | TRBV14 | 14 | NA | CASSQVPSSGELFF | TGTGCCAGCAGCCAAGTTCCAAGTTCCGGGGAGCTGTTTTTT
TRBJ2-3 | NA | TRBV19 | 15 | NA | CASSMTAIGPDTQYF | TGTGCCAGTAGTATGACCGCTATAGGGCCAGATACGCAGTATTTT
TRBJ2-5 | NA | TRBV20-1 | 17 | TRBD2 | CSAKPGTSGNSRETQYF | TGCAGTGCTAAACCCGGGACTAGCGGGAACAGTAGGGAGACCCAGTACTTC
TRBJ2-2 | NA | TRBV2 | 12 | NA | CASSEATGELFF | TGTGCCAGCAGTGAAGCGACCGGGGAGCTGTTTTTT
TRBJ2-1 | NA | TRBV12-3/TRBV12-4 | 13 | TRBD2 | CASKSSGGDKQFF | TGTGCCAGCAAGTCTAGCGGGGGGGATAAGCAGTTCTTC
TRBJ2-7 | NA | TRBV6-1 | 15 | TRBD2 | CASRAPGGGAYEQYF | TGTGCCAGCAGGGCCCCTGGCGGGGGAGCCTACGAGCAGTACTTC
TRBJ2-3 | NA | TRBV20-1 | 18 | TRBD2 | CSASGLAGGDINTDTQYF | TGCAGTGCTAGTGGTCTTGCGGGGGGTGACATCAACACAGATACGCAGTATTTT